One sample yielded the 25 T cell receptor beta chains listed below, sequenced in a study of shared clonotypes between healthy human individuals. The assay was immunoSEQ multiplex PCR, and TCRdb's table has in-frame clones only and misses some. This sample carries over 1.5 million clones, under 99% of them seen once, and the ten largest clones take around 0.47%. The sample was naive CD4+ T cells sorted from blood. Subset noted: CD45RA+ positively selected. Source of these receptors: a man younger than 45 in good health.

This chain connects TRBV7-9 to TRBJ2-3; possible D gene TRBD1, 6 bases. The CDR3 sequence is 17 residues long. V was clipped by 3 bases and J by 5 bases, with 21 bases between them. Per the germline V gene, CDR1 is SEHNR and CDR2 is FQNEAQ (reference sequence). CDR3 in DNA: TGTGCCAGCAGCTTGGGTAGACAGGATCGCGTCGGAGATACGCAGTATTTT. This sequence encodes CASSLGRQDRVGDTQYF.

The CDR3: CASSAHGAGSGYEQYF. The CDR3 coding sequence is TGTGCCAGCAGCGCCCATGGAGCAGGGTCGGGTTACGAGCAGTACTTC. The V gene is TRBV9, the J gene TRBJ2-7; D is possibly TRBD1 (5 bases). In germline, CDR1 is SGDLS, CDR2 YYNGEE. The CDR3 runs 16 residues. V gave up 3 bases and J gave up 4 bases, with 20 bases separating them.

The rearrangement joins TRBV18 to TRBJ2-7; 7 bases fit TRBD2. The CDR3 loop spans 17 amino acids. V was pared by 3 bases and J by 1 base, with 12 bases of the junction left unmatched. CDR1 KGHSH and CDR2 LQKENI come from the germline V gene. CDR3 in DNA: TGTGCCAGCTCACCTATTTCGCCCAGCGGGATATCCTACGAGCAGTACTTC. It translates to CASSPISPSGISYEQYF.

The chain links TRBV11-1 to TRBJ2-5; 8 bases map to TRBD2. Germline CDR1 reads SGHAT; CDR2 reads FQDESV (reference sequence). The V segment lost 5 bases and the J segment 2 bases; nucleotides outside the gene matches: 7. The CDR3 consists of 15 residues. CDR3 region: CASSDRLAKQETQYF. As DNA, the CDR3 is TGTGCCAGCAGCGATCGACTAGCGAAACAAGAGACCCAGTACTTC.

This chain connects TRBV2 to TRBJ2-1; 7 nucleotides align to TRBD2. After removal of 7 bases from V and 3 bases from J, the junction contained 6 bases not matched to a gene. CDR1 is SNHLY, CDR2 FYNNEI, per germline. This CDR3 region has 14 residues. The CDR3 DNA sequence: TGTGCCAGCACGAGGCGGGAGAACTACAATGAGCAGTTCTTC. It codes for CASTRRENYNEQFF.

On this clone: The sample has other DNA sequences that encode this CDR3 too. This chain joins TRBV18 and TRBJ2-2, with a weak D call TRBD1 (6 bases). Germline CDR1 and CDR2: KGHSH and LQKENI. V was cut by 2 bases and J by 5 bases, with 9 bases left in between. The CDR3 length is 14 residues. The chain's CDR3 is CASSPGQRTGELFF. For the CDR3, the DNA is TGTGCCAGCTCACCAGGACAGCGAACCGGGGAGCTGTTTTTT.

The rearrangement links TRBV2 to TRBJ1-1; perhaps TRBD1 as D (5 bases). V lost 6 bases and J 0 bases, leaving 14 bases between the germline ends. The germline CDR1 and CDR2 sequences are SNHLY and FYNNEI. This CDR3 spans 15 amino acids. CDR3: CASSVRAGMNTEAFF. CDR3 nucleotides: TGTGCCAGCAGCGTGAGGGCAGGGATGAACACTGAAGCTTTCTTT.

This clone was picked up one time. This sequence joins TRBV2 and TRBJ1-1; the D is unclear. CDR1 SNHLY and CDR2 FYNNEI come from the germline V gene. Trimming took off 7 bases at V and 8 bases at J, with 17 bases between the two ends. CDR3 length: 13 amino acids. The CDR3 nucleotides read TGTGCCAGCATTACGGGTCCATCTAGGGAAGCTTTCTTT. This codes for CASITGPSREAFF. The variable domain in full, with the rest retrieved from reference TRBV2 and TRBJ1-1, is EPEVTQTPSHQVTQMGQEVILRCVPISNHLYFYWYRQILGQKVEFLVSFYNNEISEKSEIFDDQFSVERPDGSNFTLKIRSTKLEDSAMYFCASITGPSREAFFGQGTRLTVV.

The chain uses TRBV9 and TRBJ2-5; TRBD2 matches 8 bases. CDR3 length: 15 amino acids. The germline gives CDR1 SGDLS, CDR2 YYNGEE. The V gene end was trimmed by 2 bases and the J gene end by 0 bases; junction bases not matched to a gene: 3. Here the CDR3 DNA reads TGTGCCAGCAGCGTTGGAGCGGGGGACCAAGAGACCCAGTACTTC. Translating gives CASSVGAGDQETQYF.

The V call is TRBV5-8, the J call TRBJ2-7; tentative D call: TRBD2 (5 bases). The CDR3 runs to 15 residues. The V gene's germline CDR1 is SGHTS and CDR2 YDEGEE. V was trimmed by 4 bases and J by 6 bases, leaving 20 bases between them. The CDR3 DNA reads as TGTGCCAGCAGCGCTCCCCCCCGAAGGAGGCTCGAGCAGTACTTC. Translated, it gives CASSAPPRRRLEQYF.

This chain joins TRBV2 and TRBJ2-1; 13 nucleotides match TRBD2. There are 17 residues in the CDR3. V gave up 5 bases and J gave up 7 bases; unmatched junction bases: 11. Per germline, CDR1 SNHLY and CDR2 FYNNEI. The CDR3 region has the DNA TGTGCCAGCAGTTTTGGACTAGCGGGAGTAGAGGGAAATGAGCAGTTCTTC. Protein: CASSFGLAGVEGNEQFF. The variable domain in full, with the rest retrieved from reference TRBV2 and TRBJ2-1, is EPEVTQTPSHQVTQMGQEVILRCVPISNHLYFYWYRQILGQKVEFLVSFYNNEISEKSEIFDDQFSVERPDGSNFTLKIRSTKLEDSAMYFCASSFGLAGVEGNEQFFGPGTRLTVL.

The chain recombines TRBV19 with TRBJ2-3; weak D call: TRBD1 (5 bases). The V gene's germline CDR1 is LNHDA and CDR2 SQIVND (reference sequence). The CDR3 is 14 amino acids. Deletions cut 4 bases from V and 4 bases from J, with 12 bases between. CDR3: CASSSKGWADTQYF. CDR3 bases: TGTGCCAGTAGTAGTAAGGGGTGGGCAGATACGCAGTATTTT.

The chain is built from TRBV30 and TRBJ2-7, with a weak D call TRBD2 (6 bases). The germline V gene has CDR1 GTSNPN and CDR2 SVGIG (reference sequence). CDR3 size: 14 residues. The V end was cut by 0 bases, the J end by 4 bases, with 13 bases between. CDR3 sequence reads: CAWSVWREAYEQYF. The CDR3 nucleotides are TGTGCCTGGAGTGTATGGCGGGAAGCGTACGAGCAGTACTTC.

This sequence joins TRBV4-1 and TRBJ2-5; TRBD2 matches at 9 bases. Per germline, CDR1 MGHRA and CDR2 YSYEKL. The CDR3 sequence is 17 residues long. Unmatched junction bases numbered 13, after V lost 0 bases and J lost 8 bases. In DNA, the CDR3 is TGCGCCAGCAGCCAAGATTGGCCGTCGGCTAGCGGGATAACCCAGTACTTC. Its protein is CASSQDWPSASGITQYF.

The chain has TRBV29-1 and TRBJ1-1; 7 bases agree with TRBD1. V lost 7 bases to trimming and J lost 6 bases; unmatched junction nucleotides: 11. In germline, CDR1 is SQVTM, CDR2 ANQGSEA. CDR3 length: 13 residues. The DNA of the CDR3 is TGCAGCGGGTTGCTTACAGGGGCCTCTGAAGCTTTCTTT. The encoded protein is CSGLLTGASEAFF.

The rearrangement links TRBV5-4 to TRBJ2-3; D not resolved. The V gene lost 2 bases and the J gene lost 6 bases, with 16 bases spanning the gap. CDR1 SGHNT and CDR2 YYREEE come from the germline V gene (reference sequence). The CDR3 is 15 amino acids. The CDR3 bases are TGTGCCAGCAGCTTAGACGTCCTGACGAGGGATACGCAGTATTTT. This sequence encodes CASSLDVLTRDTQYF.

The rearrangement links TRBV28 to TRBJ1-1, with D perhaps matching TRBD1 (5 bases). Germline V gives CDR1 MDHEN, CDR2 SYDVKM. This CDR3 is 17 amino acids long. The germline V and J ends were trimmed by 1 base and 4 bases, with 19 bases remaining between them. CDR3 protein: CASSLLVPGVTSTEAFF. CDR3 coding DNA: TGTGCCAGCAGTTTATTGGTTCCGGGGGTAACAAGCACTGAAGCTTTCTTT. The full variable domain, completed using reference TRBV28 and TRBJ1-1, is DVKVTQSSRYLVKRTGEKVFLECVQDMDHENMFWYRQDPGLGLRLIYFSYDVKMKEKGDIPEGYSVSREKKERFSLILESASTNQTSMYLCASSLLVPGVTSTEAFFGQGTRLTVV.

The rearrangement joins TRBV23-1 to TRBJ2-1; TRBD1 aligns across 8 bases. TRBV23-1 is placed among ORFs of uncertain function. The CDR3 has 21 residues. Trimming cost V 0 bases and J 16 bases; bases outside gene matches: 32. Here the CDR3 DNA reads TGCGCCAGCAGTCAATCGCAGGGGGCGTCGCCTCTGTCGCAGCCCCCTCAGATTCGATTCTTC. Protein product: CASSQSQGASPLSQPPQIRFF.

CDR3 sequence (DNA): TGTGCCAGTAGTATGGACAGGACCTCCTACGAGCAGTACTTC. Its protein product is CASSMDRTSYEQYF. V and J are TRBV19 and TRBJ2-7; 7 bases match TRBD1. There are 14 residues in the CDR3. In germline, CDR1 is LNHDA, CDR2 SQIVND (reference sequence). V was clipped by 3 bases and J by 0 bases; unmatched bases: 2.

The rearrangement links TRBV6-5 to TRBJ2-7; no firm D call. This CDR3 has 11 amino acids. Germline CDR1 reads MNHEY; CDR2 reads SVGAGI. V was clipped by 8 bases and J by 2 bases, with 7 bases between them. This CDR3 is CASWAAYEQYF. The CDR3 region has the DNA TGTGCCAGCTGGGCCGCCTACGAGCAGTACTTC.

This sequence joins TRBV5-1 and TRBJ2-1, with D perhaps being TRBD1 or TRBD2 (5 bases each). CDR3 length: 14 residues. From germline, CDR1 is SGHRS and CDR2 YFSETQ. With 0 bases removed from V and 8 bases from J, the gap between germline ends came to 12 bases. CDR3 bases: TGCGCCAGCAGCTTGGTGGACACGCGGGATGAGCAGTTCTTC. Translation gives CASSLVDTRDEQFF.

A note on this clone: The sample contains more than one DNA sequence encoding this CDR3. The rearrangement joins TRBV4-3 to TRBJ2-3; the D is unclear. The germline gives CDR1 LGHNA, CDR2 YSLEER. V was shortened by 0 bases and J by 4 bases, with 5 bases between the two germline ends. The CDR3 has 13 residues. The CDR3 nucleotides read TGCGCCAGCAGCCAAGATAGACCAGATACGCAGTATTTT. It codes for CASSQDRPDTQYF.

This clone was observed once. The CDR3 region is CASSYTSGTGELFF. DNA of the CDR3: TGTGCCAGCAGTTATACCAGCGGGACCGGGGAGCTGTTTTTT. V usage is TRBV6-6 and J usage is TRBJ2-2, with D possibly being TRBD2 (6 bases). This CDR3 is 14 amino acids long. Germline values: CDR1 MNHNY, CDR2 SVGAGI (reference sequence). The germline V and J ends were trimmed by 3 bases and 5 bases, with 10 bases remaining between them.

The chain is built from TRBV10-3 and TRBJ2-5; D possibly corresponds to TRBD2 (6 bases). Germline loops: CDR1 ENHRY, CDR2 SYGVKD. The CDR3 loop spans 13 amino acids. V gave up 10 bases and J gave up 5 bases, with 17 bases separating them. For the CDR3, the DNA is TGTGCCACCGGGACTTTGGGGGTGGAGACCCAGTACTTC. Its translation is CATGTLGVETQYF.

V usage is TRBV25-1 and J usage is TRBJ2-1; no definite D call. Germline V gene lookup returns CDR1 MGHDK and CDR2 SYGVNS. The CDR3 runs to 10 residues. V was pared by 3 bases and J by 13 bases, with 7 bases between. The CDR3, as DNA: TGTGCCAGCAGTGACGTCAGCCAGTTCTTC. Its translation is CASSDVSQFF.